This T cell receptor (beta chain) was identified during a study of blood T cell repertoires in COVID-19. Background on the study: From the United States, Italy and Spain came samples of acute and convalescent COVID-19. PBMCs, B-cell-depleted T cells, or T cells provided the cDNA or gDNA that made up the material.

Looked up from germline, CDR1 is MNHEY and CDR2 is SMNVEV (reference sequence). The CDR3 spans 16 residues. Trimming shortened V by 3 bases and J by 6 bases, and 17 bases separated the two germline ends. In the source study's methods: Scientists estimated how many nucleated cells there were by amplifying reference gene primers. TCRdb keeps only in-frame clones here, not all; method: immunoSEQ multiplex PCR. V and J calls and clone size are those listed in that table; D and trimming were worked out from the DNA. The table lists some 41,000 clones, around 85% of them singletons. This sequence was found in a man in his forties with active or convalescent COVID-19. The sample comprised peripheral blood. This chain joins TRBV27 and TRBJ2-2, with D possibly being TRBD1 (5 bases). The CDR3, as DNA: TGTGCCAGCAGTTTCTTGATGGGGCCGGACCCCGGGGAGCTGTTTTTT. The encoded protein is CASSFLMGPDPGELFF.